This is a list of T cell receptor beta chains from one sample in a study of HIV-infected patients and healthy controls. Via MiXCR, TCRdb re-called the 5' RACE reads, giving one row per CDR3 protein. The repertoire holds approximately 17,000 distinct CDR3 sequences, with under 9.5% as singletons. Sample: blood. The origin of the receptors is an adult in good health. The CDR3 runs from the conserved cysteine through the conserved F or W. D genes are given only for firm matches. Expanded clones get a size class; other rows say once, few or many, or leave the size out.

size	V	J	D	DNA	CDR3
many	TRBV28	TRBJ1-1	NA	TGTGCCAGCAGTCCCATAAGGTGGGACGGTGCAAGGACTGAAGCTTTCTTT	CASSPIRWDGARTEAFF
NA	TRBV2	TRBJ1-1	NA	TGTGCCAGCACTAAGCGGGGGCTCGACACTGAAGCTTTCTTT	CASTKRGLDTEAFF
many	TRBV28	TRBJ2-3	TRBD2	TGTGCCAGCAACACGCCGGCTAGCGGGACGGGAACAGATACGCAGTATTTT	CASNTPASGTGTDTQYF
medium-sized	TRBV6-6	TRBJ1-4	NA	TGTGCCAGCAGTTACTACAGGGTTGAAAAACTGTTTTTT	CASSYYRVEKLFF
medium-sized	TRBV29-1	TRBJ2-3	NA	TGCAGCGTTGAAGATTGGGAGGCTCTCGCGGCAGATACGCAGTATTTT	CSVEDWEALAADTQYF
medium-sized	TRBV12-3/TRBV12-4	TRBJ1-5	NA	TGTGCCAGCAGTTTAGGGCAGGGTATAAGCAATCAGCCCCAGCATTTT	CASSLGQGISNQPQHF
many	TRBV24-1	TRBJ1-3	NA	TGTGCCACCAGGGTGTCGGGGAGCACCATATATTTT	CATRVSGSTIYF
few	TRBV6-2/TRBV6-3	TRBJ2-7	NA	TGTGCCAGCACCCCCCGGGGGTATGAGGAGGAGCAGTACTTC	CASTPRGYEEEQYF
many	TRBV5-4	TRBJ2-5	TRBD2	TGTGCCAGCAGCCCGGGACTAGCGGGAGGGCCGTGGGAGACCCAGTACTTC	CASSPGLAGGPWETQYF
many	TRBV27	TRBJ1-1	NA	TGTGCCAGCAGCCCGCGGAGTCAGCTTTTGAACACTGAAGCTTTCTTT	CASSPRSQLLNTEAFF
NA	TRBV19	TRBJ2-3	TRBD2	TGTGCCAGTGGTTTGCGGGGGGCGGATACGCAGTATTTT	CASGLRGADTQYF
medium-sized	TRBV29-1	TRBJ2-5	TRBD2	TGCAGCGTTGGGGCTAGCGGCCAAGAGACCCAGTACTTC	CSVGASGQETQYF
NA	TRBV19	TRBJ2-1	NA	TGTGCCAGTAGTATCGGAGTCAACAATGAGCAGTTCTTC	CASSIGVNNEQFF
many	TRBV5-6	TRBJ2-7	TRBD1	TGTGCCAGCAGCCCGGGACAGGGGGACGAGCAGTACTTC	CASSPGQGDEQYF
few	TRBV19	TRBJ2-1	TRBD2	TGTGCCAGTCGGTTCATCAGCGGGGGGGACAATGAGCAGTTCTTC	CASRFISGGDNEQFF
NA	TRBV20-1	TRBJ1-1	NA	TGCAGTTCCGCCGATGCTCTGGACGCTGAAGCTTTCTTT	CSSADALDAEAFF
many	TRBV6-5	TRBJ1-1	TRBD1	TGTGCCAGCAGTTACTCTACCAGGGGGGCCACTGAAGCTTTCTTT	CASSYSTRGATEAFF
NA	TRBV11-3	TRBJ2-3	NA	TGTGCCAGCAGCTTAAACGGAGGAGGTACAGATACGCAGTATTTT	CASSLNGGGTDTQYF
few	TRBV5-1	TRBJ2-5	NA	TGCGCCAGCAGCACACAGGGTAATGGAGTGACCCAGTACTTC	CASSTQGNGVTQYF
NA	TRBV13	TRBJ1-1	NA	TGTGCCAGCAGCTTGGGGTCTGAAGCTTTCTTT	CASSLGSEAFF
medium-sized	TRBV19	TRBJ1-5	NA	TGTGCCAGTAGTATCGATTCCAGCGGGGGGATTGGCAATCAGCCCCAGCATTTT	CASSIDSSGGIGNQPQHF
many	TRBV12-3/TRBV12-4	TRBJ1-1	NA	TGTGCCAGCAGTTTTTCGGGGAGCACTGAAGCTTTCTTT	CASSFSGSTEAFF
many	TRBV20-1	TRBJ2-7	NA	TGCAGTGCTCCCCTAGACAGGTCTTCGGGGGAGCAGTACTTC	CSAPLDRSSGEQYF
many	TRBV28	TRBJ2-3	TRBD1	TGTGCCAGCAGTTTGACCGGGACAGGGGTAGTCCGCACAGATACGCAGTATTTT	CASSLTGTGVVRTDTQYF
many	TRBV28	TRBJ1-5	NA	TGTGCCAGCAGTTTATGGGCCCCGAGACAGCCCCAGCATTTT	CASSLWAPRQPQHF
many	TRBV29-1	TRBJ2-3	TRBD2	TGCAGCTTAGGACTAGCGGGAGATACGCAGTATTTT	CSLGLAGDTQYF
many	TRBV28	TRBJ2-5	TRBD1	TGTGCCAGCGGCTCTCAGGGGGACAGGGGGTCAGAGACCCAGTACTTC	CASGSQGDRGSETQYF
many	TRBV9	TRBJ2-3	NA	TGTGCCAGCAGCGTTACGACCGGGGGTGCAGATACGCAGTATTTT	CASSVTTGGADTQYF
NA	TRBV20-1	TRBJ2-1	TRBD1	TGCAGTGCTGGGGGACAGTCCAAGCAGTTCTTC	CSAGGQSKQFF
many	TRBV9	TRBJ2-6	NA	TGTGCCAGCAGCCCTTTCGCCTCTGGGGCCAACGTCCTGACTTTC	CASSPFASGANVLTF
NA	TRBV11-3	TRBJ2-1	NA	TGTGCCAGCAGCTTAGTCGGGGCCGGGCATGAGCAGTTCTTC	CASSLVGAGHEQFF
many	TRBV6-5	TRBJ2-4	NA	TGTGCCAGCAGTTACTCGACGGCTAGCCCTAGGATTCAGTACTTC	CASSYSTASPRIQYF
many	TRBV13	TRBJ2-3	NA	TGTGCCAGCAGCTTAACTATCACAGATACGCAGTATTTT	CASSLTITDTQYF
many	TRBV12-3/TRBV12-4	TRBJ2-7	TRBD1	TGTGCCACCGGACAGGGGACCTACGAGCAGTACTTC	CATGQGTYEQYF
NA	TRBV28	TRBJ2-7	NA	TGTGCCAGCAGTTTGACACAGGCCTACGAGCAGTACTTC	CASSLTQAYEQYF
few	TRBV12-3/TRBV12-4	TRBJ2-1	NA	TGTGCCAGCAGTTTAGTTCTGGGTAACAATGAGCAGTTCTTC	CASSLVLGNNEQFF
few	TRBV5-1	TRBJ1-1	NA	TGCGCCAGCAGCTTGGCCGGAGGGAATGAAGCTTTCTTT	CASSLAGGNEAFF
NA	TRBV6-6	TRBJ2-6	TRBD1	TGTGCCAGCGAACATACCCAGGGGGCCGGCGCTGGGGCCAACGTCCTGACTTTC	CASEHTQGAGAGANVLTF
many	TRBV6-1	TRBJ2-3	NA	TGTGCCAGCAGCTTAGGACAGTCCACAGATACGCAGTATTTT	CASSLGQSTDTQYF
many	TRBV12-3/TRBV12-4	TRBJ1-4	NA	TGTGCCAGCAGTTTTTCGGGCAGTAATGAAAAACTGTTTTTT	CASSFSGSNEKLFF
medium-sized	TRBV7-9	TRBJ1-4	NA	TGTGCCAGCAGCTTAGGCACAGGGAACCTGATGGAACTGTTTTTT	CASSLGTGNLMELFF
many	TRBV5-1	TRBJ2-1	NA	TGCGCCAGCAATGAGGGGTACAATGAGCAGTTCTTC	CASNEGYNEQFF
many	TRBV3-1	TRBJ1-3	NA	TGTGCCAGCAGCCAAAGCAGGGGCCGCTCTGGAAACACCATATATTTT	CASSQSRGRSGNTIYF
many	TRBV20-1	TRBJ2-7	TRBD1	TGCAGTGCGATTCCTTTAGGGACAGGGGTCTACGAGCAGTACTTC	CSAIPLGTGVYEQYF